This TCR beta chain was sequenced in a study of blood T cell repertoires in COVID-19. As for the study in general: Acute and convalescent COVID-19 samples came from the United States, Italy and Spain. PBMCs, B-cell-depleted T cells, or T cells were the source of the cDNA or gDNA that made up the material.

This clone was seen repeatedly, ten times or more. In the original analysis: Reference gene primer amplification gave nucleated cell count estimates. The repertoire was sequenced with immunoSEQ multiplex PCR; TCRdb's copy has only in-frame clones and lacks some. V, J and clone size are those of that table, while D and trimming were read from the DNA. The sample shows 90,000 to 120,000 clones, 84% of them seen only once. The V gene's germline CDR1 is LNHDA and CDR2 SQIVND (reference sequence). The CDR3 is made up of 13 amino acids. V lost 8 bases and J 6 bases, leaving 14 bases between the germline ends.

The clonotype originates from a human donor in a cohort sampled during active COVID-19. The V and J genes are TRBV19 and TRBJ1-5, with a tentative D call TRBD1 (6 bases). The sequencing sample was made of peripheral blood. The CDR3 coding sequence is TGTGCCAGTGGAGACAGGCGGATTCAGCCCCAGCATTTT. Its protein product is CASGDRRIQPQHF.